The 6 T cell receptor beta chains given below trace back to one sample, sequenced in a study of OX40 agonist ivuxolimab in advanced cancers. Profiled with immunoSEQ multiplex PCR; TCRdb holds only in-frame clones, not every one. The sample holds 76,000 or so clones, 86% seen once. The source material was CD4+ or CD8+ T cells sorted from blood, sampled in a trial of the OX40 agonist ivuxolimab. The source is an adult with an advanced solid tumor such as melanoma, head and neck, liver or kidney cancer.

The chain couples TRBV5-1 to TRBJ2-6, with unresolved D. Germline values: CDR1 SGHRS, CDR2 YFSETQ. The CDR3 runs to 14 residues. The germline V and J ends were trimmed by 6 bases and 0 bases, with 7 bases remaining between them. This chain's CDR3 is CASTPVSGANVLTF. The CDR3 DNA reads TGCGCCAGCACCCCTGTCTCTGGGGCCAACGTCCTGACTTTC.

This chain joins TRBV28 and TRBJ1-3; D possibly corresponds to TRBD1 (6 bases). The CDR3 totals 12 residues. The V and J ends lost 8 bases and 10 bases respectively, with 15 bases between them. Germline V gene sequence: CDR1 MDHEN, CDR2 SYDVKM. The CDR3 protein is CASGGPPRTIYF. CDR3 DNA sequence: TGTGCCAGCGGGGGGCCACCGAGGACCATATATTTT.

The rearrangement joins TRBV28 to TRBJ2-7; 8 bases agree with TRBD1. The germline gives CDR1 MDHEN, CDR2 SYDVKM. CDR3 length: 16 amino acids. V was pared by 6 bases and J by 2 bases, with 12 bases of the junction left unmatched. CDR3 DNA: TGTGCCAGCAGATACCGCTTAGGACAGGGTACCTACGAGCAGTACTTC. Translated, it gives CASRYRLGQGTYEQYF.

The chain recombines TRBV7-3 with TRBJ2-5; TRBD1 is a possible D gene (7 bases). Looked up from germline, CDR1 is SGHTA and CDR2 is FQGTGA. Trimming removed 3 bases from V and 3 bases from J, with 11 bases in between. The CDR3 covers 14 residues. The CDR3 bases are TGTGCCAGCAGCTTGGGAGGACAGGAAGAGACCCAGTACTTC. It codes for CASSLGGQEETQYF. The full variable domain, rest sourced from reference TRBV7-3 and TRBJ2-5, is GAGVSQTPSNKVTEKGKYVELRCDPISGHTALYWYRQSLGQGPEFLIYFQGTGAADDSGLPNDRFFAVRPEGSVSTLKIQRTERGDSAVYLCASSLGGQEETQYFGPGTRLLVL.

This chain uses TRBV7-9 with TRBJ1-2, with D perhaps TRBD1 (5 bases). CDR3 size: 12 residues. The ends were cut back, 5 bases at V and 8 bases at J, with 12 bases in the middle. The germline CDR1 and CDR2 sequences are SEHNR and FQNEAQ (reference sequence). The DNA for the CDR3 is TGTGCCAGCAGCCCTGGGGACCGGGGCTACACCTTC. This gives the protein CASSPGDRGYTF.

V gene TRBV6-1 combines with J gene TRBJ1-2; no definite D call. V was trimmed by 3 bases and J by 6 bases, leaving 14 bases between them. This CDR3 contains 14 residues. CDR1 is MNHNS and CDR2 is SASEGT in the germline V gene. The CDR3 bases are TGTGCCAGCAGTGATGTGGGTTTATCCCATGGCTACACCTTC. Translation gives CASSDVGLSHGYTF.